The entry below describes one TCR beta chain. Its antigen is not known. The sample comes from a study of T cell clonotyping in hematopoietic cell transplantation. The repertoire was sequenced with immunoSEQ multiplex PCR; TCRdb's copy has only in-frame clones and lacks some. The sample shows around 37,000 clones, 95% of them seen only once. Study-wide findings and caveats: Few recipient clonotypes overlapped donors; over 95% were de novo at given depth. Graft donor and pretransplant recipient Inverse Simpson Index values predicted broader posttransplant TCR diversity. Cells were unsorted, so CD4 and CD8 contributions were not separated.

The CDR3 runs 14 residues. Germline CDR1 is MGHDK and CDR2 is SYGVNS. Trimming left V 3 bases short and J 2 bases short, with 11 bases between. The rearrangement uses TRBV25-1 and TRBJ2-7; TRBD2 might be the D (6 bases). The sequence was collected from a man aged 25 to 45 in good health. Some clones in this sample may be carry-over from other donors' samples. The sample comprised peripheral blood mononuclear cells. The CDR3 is CASSEAGSTYEQYF. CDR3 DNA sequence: TGTGCCAGCAGTGAGGCGGGAAGCACCTACGAGCAGTACTTC.